This T cell receptor (beta chain) was recovered during a study of T cell responses to AZD1222 COVID-19 vaccine. Study conclusions and caveats: Among those given AZD1222, only six were seropositive at baseline.

Comment on this clone: The antigen remains unidentified.

Assay: immunoSEQ multiplex PCR; the TCRdb copy retains only in-frame clones and omits some. The repertoire holds about 180,000 clones, with about nine tenths as singletons. Source: peripheral blood, taken on day 0 of AZD1222 vaccination. The TCR originated in an adult in good health.

CDR3 DNA sequence: TGTGCCAGCAGGTTGACTAGCGGGGGGCCTCCCGTGAGAGAGCAGTACTTC. Translation gives CASRLTSGGPPVREQYF. The chain uses TRBV7-2 and TRBJ2-7; 13 nucleotides match TRBD2. CDR1 and CDR2 (germline): SGHTA, FQGNSA. The V and J ends lost 6 bases and 7 bases, in that order; junction bases with no gene match: 15. This CDR3 has 17 amino acids.